This T cell receptor beta chain was sequenced during a study of blood T cell repertoires in COVID-19 (dated by TCRdb to the early 2020s). The study in broad terms: Samples covering the acute and convalescent phases of COVID-19 were provided by collaborators in the United States, Italy and Spain. Where HLA class I and class II types were available, the types were taken from metadata supplied by the sample provider, not from assay-based typing. The material from the prospective study consisted of cDNA or gDNA derived from T cells, B-cell-depleted T cells, or PBMCs. The sample metadata nearly always contained a de-identified subject ID, COVID-19 status, age in years and sex. The samples were drawn from two sources: the first 160 participants of the ongoing ImmuneRACE study, and approximately 1,300 subjects contributed by 6 global collaborators. Subjects who had been exposed to COVID-19, were actively infected with it, or had recovered from it provided the deeply sampled blood TCRbeta repertoires that made up the dataset. The repertoires were released in a freely available public database intended as a resource for research on the immune response to SARS-CoV-2. Overall study results and their limits: The quantity of clinical and demographic metadata differed by source and by participant and was supplied without curation.

A second Seattle source provided samples from volunteer blood donors who had recovered from COVID-19. Whole blood was collected in K2EDTA tubes by collaborating institutions according to the institutions' own protocols. Collaborator samples were shipped for TCRbeta analysis as frozen whole blood, isolated PBMCs, or DNA extracted from either sample type. V is shortened by 1 base, J by 3 bases, and the region joining them spans 9 bases. The germline V gene provides CDR1 SGHAT and CDR2 FQNNGV. There are 14 amino acids in the CDR3, from cysteine to phenylalanine inclusive. CDR3 DNA only is kept here, 42 bases in frame from base 1. About this clone: Its antigen is unknown. No qualities accompany the bases; no much larger clone lies one base away.

The immunoSEQ Assay, a bias-controlled multiplex PCR, was used to amplify TCRbeta CDR3 regions from genomic DNA. As for the original processing: The number of nucleated cells in each sample was estimated by amplification of reference gene primers within the assay. To quantify the absolute abundance of each unique TCRbeta CDR3 rearrangement, sequence reads were collapsed and filtered. For each sample, productive Simpson clonality was calculated as the square root of Simpson's diversity index over productive rearrangements. TCRdb's version of the immuneACCESS table is confined to in-frame rearrangements and falls short of the full clone set. An unresolved V gene accounts for under half of the shortfall where checked; the remainder is of unknown origin. V, J and clone size are taken as reported in that table, and D and trimming were inferred from the DNA itself. Counted in this sample were a few hundred thousand clones; roughly nine tenths of them appeared once. The ten largest account for 4% to 5% of the sample.

Sequencing used peripheral blood. This receptor was obtained from a woman in her thirties or forties who had recovered from COVID-19. The chain is made from TRBV11-2 and TRBJ1-1; no D gene call is confident. Here is the DNA: TGTGCCAGCAGCTTAGTCCCCCAGGACACTGAAGCTTTCTTT. It encodes CASSLVPQDTEAFF.